These T cell receptor beta chains were read from a single sample in a study of cytomegalovirus exposure and HLA in healthy donors. Sequencing used immunoSEQ multiplex PCR; TCRdb keeps in-frame clones, though not all of them. The sample has over 200,000 clones, over 75% seen once. Sequencing was performed on PBMCs. These receptors originate from a human donor in good health. CDR3s include the opening cysteine and the closing phenylalanine or tryptophan. D genes are given only for firm matches. Only some rows state a clone size, as once, few, many or a class for expanded clones.

TRBJ2-1	.	TRBD2	TRBV7-9	17	TGTGCCAGCAGCCCGCAAAGCGGGAGGGCATCCTACAATGAGCAGTTCTTC	CASSPQSGRASYNEQFF
TRBJ1-2	once	.	TRBV10-3	16	TGTGCCATCAGTGGTTTTATTCAGGAAAAACACTATGGCTACACCTTC	CAISGFIQEKHYGYTF
TRBJ2-2	.	.	TRBV7-3	14	TGTGCCAGCAGCCGTGCTTCGGCGGCCGGGGAGCTGTTTTTT	CASSRASAAGELFF
TRBJ1-3	.	.	TRBV18	16	TGTGCCAGCTCACCGTCACAGTTGCCCTCTGGAAACACCATATATTTT	CASSPSQLPSGNTIYF
TRBJ1-2	.	.	TRBV6-1	15	TGTGCCAGCAGAAATGGTCCGACAGATTACTATGGCTACACCTTC	CASRNGPTDYYGYTF
TRBJ2-7	.	TRBD1	TRBV15	12	TGTGCCACGGGGACAGACTCCTACGAGCAGTACTTC	CATGTDSYEQYF
TRBJ1-4	.	TRBD1	TRBV19	13	TGTGCCAGTACAGACAGGGCAGGAGAAAAACTGTTTTTT	CASTDRAGEKLFF
TRBJ1-5	.	.	TRBV19	15	TGTGCCAGTAGTACCCAGGGGTATAGCAATCAGCCCCAGCATTTT	CASSTQGYSNQPQHF
TRBJ2-3	few	TRBD2	TRBV18	17	TGTGCCAGCTCACCACCTAGTTTAGCGGGATCCACAGATACGCAGTATTTT	CASSPPSLAGSTDTQYF
TRBJ2-7	.	.	TRBV5-1	15	TGCGCCAGCAGCTTGCGCAGGGGAAGCTCCTACGAGCAGTACTTC	CASSLRRGSSYEQYF
TRBJ2-7	.	TRBD1	TRBV27	14	TGTGCCAGCAGTTTCATGGGACAGGGGTACGAGCAGTACTTC	CASSFMGQGYEQYF
TRBJ1-2	.	.	TRBV6-1	14	TGTGCCAGCAATCCGAACAGGGAAAACTATGGCTACACCTTC	CASNPNRENYGYTF
TRBJ2-7	.	.	TRBV7-9	17	TGTGCCAGCAGCCCGCTGGGCTCCACTTTCCTCCTTGCGGAGCAGTACTTC	CASSPLGSTFLLAEQYF
TRBJ1-2	.	.	TRBV7-8	19	TGTGCCAGCAGCTTAATCGGGAGGTTGACAGGTCGAGCTAACTATGGCTACACCTTC	CASSLIGRLTGRANYGYTF
TRBJ2-2	.	TRBD2	TRBV11-1	17	TGTGCCAGCAGCCCGCAAGCGGGAGGGGCGAACACCGGGGAGCTGTTTTTT	CASSPQAGGANTGELFF
TRBJ1-1	.	.	TRBV7-2	12	TGTGCCAGCACCGCACTCGGGGTCGCAGCTTTCTTT	CASTALGVAAFF
TRBJ2-1	.	TRBD2	TRBV6-4	15	TGTGCCAGCAGTGAAATAGCGGGAACGTTCAATGAGCAGTTCTTC	CASSEIAGTFNEQFF
TRBJ1-3	.	.	TRBV5-8	15	TGTGCCAGCAGCTCGGGATCCCACTCTGGAAACACCATATATTTT	CASSSGSHSGNTIYF
TRBJ1-2	.	TRBD1	TRBV5-1	14	TGCGCCAGCAGCTCCAGGACAGGCTCCTCCGGCTACACCTTC	CASSSRTGSSGYTF
TRBJ2-7	.	.	TRBV19	13	TGTGCCAGTAGAGGGGCCAGCTCCTACGAGCAGTACTTC	CASRGASSYEQYF
TRBJ1-5	.	.	TRBV5-4	13	TGTGCCAGCAGCTTTTTTGGCTCTCAGCCCCAGCATTTT	CASSFFGSQPQHF
TRBJ2-1	.	TRBD2	TRBV5-4	16	TGTGCCAGCGGGCTCGGGGCTAGCGGGAGAGGGGATGAGCAGTTCTTC	CASGLGASGRGDEQFF
TRBJ1-1	.	.	TRBV5-1	14	TGCGCCAGCAGCTTGGAGGGGGGGACGACTGAAGCTTTCTTT	CASSLEGGTTEAFF
TRBJ2-1	.	TRBD2	TRBV28	14	TGTGCCAGCACTGAACCGGGACTATACAATGAGCAGTTCTTC	CASTEPGLYNEQFF